These T cell receptor beta chains were read from a single sample in a study of cytomegalovirus exposure and HLA in healthy donors. Repertoires were generated with immunoSEQ multiplex PCR, while TCRdb's copy carries only in-frame clones and drops some. This repertoire shows about 160,000 clones, less than 90% found once; its top ten account for 2% to 2.5%. Sequencing input: PBMCs. These receptors all stem from a woman younger than 30 in good health and CMV-seronegative. Both conserved end residues are part of each CDR3. D genes are given only for firm matches. Expanded clones get a size class; other rows say once, few or many, or leave the size out.

abundance: -; d_gene: TRBD2; j_gene: TRBJ2-1; v_gene: TRBV11-2; CDR3aa: CASKGEGLGHNEQFF; CDR3nt: TGTGCCAGCAAAGGAGAGGGACTAGGGCACAATGAGCAGTTCTTC
abundance: -; d_gene: -; j_gene: TRBJ1-1; v_gene: TRBV27; CDR3aa: CASREGSTEAFF; CDR3nt: TGTGCCAGTAGGGAGGGGTCAACTGAAGCTTTCTTT
abundance: few; d_gene: -; j_gene: TRBJ2-7; v_gene: TRBV5-4; CDR3aa: CASSTGYEQYF; CDR3nt: TGTGCCAGCAGCACAGGGTACGAGCAGTACTTC
abundance: -; d_gene: -; j_gene: TRBJ1-2; v_gene: TRBV5-1; CDR3aa: CASSLERAGLYGYTF; CDR3nt: TGCGCCAGCAGCTTGGAAAGGGCGGGGCTCTATGGCTACACCTTC
abundance: -; d_gene: -; j_gene: TRBJ1-1; v_gene: TRBV6-5; CDR3aa: CASSPGGGSTEAFF; CDR3nt: TGTGCCAGCAGCCCCGGGGGGGGGAGCACTGAAGCTTTCTTT
abundance: -; d_gene: -; j_gene: TRBJ2-7; v_gene: TRBV2; CDR3aa: CASSKKPSYEQYF; CDR3nt: TGTGCCAGCAGTAAAAAACCTAGCTACGAGCAGTACTTC
abundance: -; d_gene: -; j_gene: TRBJ2-4; v_gene: TRBV25-1; CDR3aa: CASSEFSPQKNIQYF; CDR3nt: TGTGCCAGCAGTGAATTTAGCCCCCAGAAAAACATTCAGTACTTC
abundance: -; d_gene: -; j_gene: TRBJ2-7; v_gene: TRBV5-1; CDR3aa: CASSPGQSSYEQYF; CDR3nt: TGCGCCAGCAGCCCCGGACAGAGCTCCTACGAGCAGTACTTC
abundance: -; d_gene: TRBD1; j_gene: TRBJ1-6; v_gene: TRBV7-8; CDR3aa: CASRGTGSYSPLHF; CDR3nt: TGTGCCAGCAGAGGGACAGGGTCGTATTCACCCCTCCACTTT
abundance: -; d_gene: TRBD1; j_gene: TRBJ2-5; v_gene: TRBV19; CDR3aa: CASSSYDRGRETQYF; CDR3nt: TGTGCCAGTAGTTCCTACGACAGGGGGAGGGAGACCCAGTACTTC
abundance: -; d_gene: TRBD1; j_gene: TRBJ1-1; v_gene: TRBV19; CDR3aa: CASSITGTGNTEAFF; CDR3nt: TGTGCCAGTAGTATAACAGGGACAGGGAACACTGAAGCTTTCTTT
abundance: -; d_gene: -; j_gene: TRBJ1-5; v_gene: TRBV7-2; CDR3aa: CASSLLGQPQHF; CDR3nt: TGTGCCAGCAGCTTACTCGGTCAGCCCCAGCATTTT
abundance: -; d_gene: TRBD2; j_gene: TRBJ2-1; v_gene: TRBV7-6; CDR3aa: CASSLVAGGLNEQFF; CDR3nt: TGTGCCAGCAGCTTAGTCGCGGGGGGGCTGAATGAGCAGTTCTTC
abundance: once; d_gene: -; j_gene: TRBJ1-2; v_gene: TRBV7-2; CDR3aa: CASSPTSQGRDGYTF; CDR3nt: TGTGCCAGCAGCCCGACAAGCCAGGGTAGGGATGGCTACACCTTC
abundance: -; d_gene: -; j_gene: TRBJ1-2; v_gene: TRBV27; CDR3aa: CASSLAGGKGYTF; CDR3nt: TGTGCCAGCAGTTTGGCGGGGGGCAAGGGCTACACCTTC
abundance: -; d_gene: -; j_gene: TRBJ1-5; v_gene: TRBV11-2; CDR3aa: CASSLSPAGGQPQHF; CDR3nt: TGTGCCAGCAGCTTAAGTCCCGCGGGAGGTCAGCCCCAGCATTTT
abundance: -; d_gene: TRBD1; j_gene: TRBJ2-2; v_gene: TRBV29-1; CDR3aa: CSGGQGATGELFF; CDR3nt: TGCAGCGGGGGACAGGGGGCCACCGGGGAGCTGTTTTTT
abundance: -; d_gene: TRBD2; j_gene: TRBJ2-7; v_gene: TRBV11-2; CDR3aa: CASSSLASGSPLGSEQYF; CDR3nt: TGTGCCAGCAGCAGCTTGGCTAGCGGGAGCCCCCTGGGGAGCGAGCAGTACTTC
abundance: once; d_gene: TRBD1; j_gene: TRBJ2-7; v_gene: TRBV18; CDR3aa: CASSPITGGYNEQYF; CDR3nt: TGTGCCAGCTCACCTATCACAGGGGGCTATAACGAGCAGTACTTC
abundance: -; d_gene: TRBD1; j_gene: TRBJ1-1; v_gene: TRBV11-3; CDR3aa: CASSPGTGEAFF; CDR3nt: TGTGCCAGCAGCCCCGGGACAGGGGAAGCTTTCTTT
abundance: -; d_gene: TRBD2; j_gene: TRBJ2-7; v_gene: TRBV6-1; CDR3aa: CASSPLAGSYEQYF; CDR3nt: TGTGCCAGCAGTCCCTTAGCGGGATCCTACGAGCAGTACTTC
abundance: -; d_gene: -; j_gene: TRBJ2-7; v_gene: TRBV10-3; CDR3aa: CAISEGGTASYEQYF; CDR3nt: TGTGCCATCAGTGAAGGGGGGACAGCCAGCTACGAGCAGTACTTC
abundance: -; d_gene: TRBD2; j_gene: TRBJ2-3; v_gene: TRBV4-2; CDR3aa: CASSQDETSGEITQYF; CDR3nt: TGTGCCAGCAGCCAAGATGAGACTAGCGGGGAAATTACGCAGTATTTT
abundance: -; d_gene: TRBD1; j_gene: TRBJ1-2; v_gene: TRBV7-9; CDR3aa: CASSSGTGKRYTF; CDR3nt: TGTGCCAGCAGCTCTGGGACAGGGAAACGCTACACCTTC
abundance: -; d_gene: TRBD1; j_gene: TRBJ1-2; v_gene: TRBV6-5; CDR3aa: CASTPGDRGGGYTF; CDR3nt: TGTGCCAGCACTCCGGGGGACAGGGGAGGTGGCTACACCTTC
abundance: -; d_gene: -; j_gene: TRBJ1-2; v_gene: TRBV5-5; CDR3aa: CASSGPPYLYGYTF; CDR3nt: TGTGCCAGCAGCGGTCCGCCCTACCTCTATGGCTACACCTTC
abundance: -; d_gene: -; j_gene: TRBJ1-3; v_gene: TRBV6-1; CDR3aa: CASSEEQGPVTSGNTIYF; CDR3nt: TGTGCCAGCAGTGAAGAACAGGGTCCTGTTACTTCTGGAAACACCATATATTTT
abundance: -; d_gene: TRBD1; j_gene: TRBJ2-7; v_gene: TRBV5-1; CDR3aa: CASSFGTGDYEQYF; CDR3nt: TGCGCCAGCAGCTTCGGGACAGGTGACTACGAGCAGTACTTC
abundance: -; d_gene: -; j_gene: TRBJ1-1; v_gene: TRBV7-2; CDR3aa: CASSLSGARGTEAFF; CDR3nt: TGTGCCAGCAGCTTATCTGGAGCCCGCGGCACTGAAGCTTTCTTT
abundance: -; d_gene: TRBD1; j_gene: TRBJ1-1; v_gene: TRBV9; CDR3aa: CASSPRDRQMNTEAFF; CDR3nt: TGTGCCAGCAGCCCCCGGGACAGACAGATGAACACTGAAGCTTTCTTT
abundance: -; d_gene: -; j_gene: TRBJ2-7; v_gene: TRBV6-4; CDR3aa: CASSDSAGVANEQYF; CDR3nt: TGTGCCAGCAGTGACTCCGCCGGGGTCGCCAACGAGCAGTACTTC
abundance: -; d_gene: TRBD1; j_gene: TRBJ2-7; v_gene: TRBV7-8; CDR3aa: CASSFSRDRGTYEQYF; CDR3nt: TGTGCCAGCAGCTTTTCCCGGGACAGGGGTACCTACGAGCAGTACTTC
abundance: -; d_gene: -; j_gene: TRBJ1-1; v_gene: TRBV5-6; CDR3aa: CASSPVRRSTEAFF; CDR3nt: TGTGCCAGCAGCCCGGTGCGTAGGAGCACTGAAGCTTTCTTT
abundance: few; d_gene: TRBD1; j_gene: TRBJ1-2; v_gene: TRBV30; CDR3aa: CAFTGDPYGYTF; CDR3nt: TGTGCCTTTACAGGGGATCCCTATGGCTACACCTTC
abundance: few; d_gene: -; j_gene: TRBJ1-1; v_gene: TRBV5-1; CDR3aa: CASSLVGALVNTEAFF; CDR3nt: TGCGCCAGCAGCTTGGTGGGGGCCTTAGTGAACACTGAAGCTTTCTTT
abundance: -; d_gene: -; j_gene: TRBJ1-1; v_gene: TRBV4-3; CDR3aa: CASSQEAASEAFF; CDR3nt: TGCGCCAGCAGCCAAGAGGCGGCATCTGAAGCTTTCTTT
abundance: -; d_gene: TRBD1; j_gene: TRBJ2-7; v_gene: TRBV4-3; CDR3aa: CASSQGLGQGIYEQYF; CDR3nt: TGCGCCAGCAGCCAAGGTCTGGGACAGGGGATTTACGAGCAGTACTTC
abundance: once; d_gene: -; j_gene: TRBJ1-1; v_gene: TRBV5-4; CDR3aa: CASSLREGQKAFF; CDR3nt: TGTGCCAGCAGCTTAAGGGAGGGCCAAAAAGCTTTCTTT
abundance: -; d_gene: -; j_gene: TRBJ1-2; v_gene: TRBV5-1; CDR3aa: CASSLQGGDYGYTF; CDR3nt: TGCGCCAGCAGCTTACAGGGAGGGGACTATGGCTACACCTTC
abundance: -; d_gene: -; j_gene: TRBJ1-1; v_gene: TRBV5-1; CDR3aa: CASREGRATEAFF; CDR3nt: TGCGCCAGCAGGGAAGGCAGGGCCACTGAAGCTTTCTTT
abundance: -; d_gene: TRBD1; j_gene: TRBJ2-1; v_gene: TRBV7-6; CDR3aa: CASSPYQGVSYNEQFF; CDR3nt: TGTGCCAGCAGCCCCTACCAGGGGGTATCCTACAATGAGCAGTTCTTC
abundance: -; d_gene: -; j_gene: TRBJ2-2; v_gene: TRBV5-1; CDR3aa: CASSLGGNTGELFF; CDR3nt: TGCGCCAGCAGCTTGGGAGGGAACACCGGGGAGCTGTTTTTT
abundance: once; d_gene: -; j_gene: TRBJ2-1; v_gene: TRBV12-1; CDR3aa: CASSLDQREPPRSNEQFF; CDR3nt: TGTGCCAGCAGCCTGGACCAGCGGGAGCCCCCTCGTAGTAATGAGCAGTTCTTC
abundance: -; d_gene: TRBD1; j_gene: TRBJ1-1; v_gene: TRBV5-1; CDR3aa: CASSWNRGNTEAFF; CDR3nt: TGCGCCAGCAGCTGGAACAGGGGGAACACTGAAGCTTTCTTT
abundance: -; d_gene: TRBD1; j_gene: TRBJ2-2; v_gene: TRBV29-1; CDR3aa: CSVERDRLNNRGTGELFF; CDR3nt: TGCAGCGTTGAACGTGACCGACTGAATAACAGGGGCACCGGGGAGCTGTTTTTT